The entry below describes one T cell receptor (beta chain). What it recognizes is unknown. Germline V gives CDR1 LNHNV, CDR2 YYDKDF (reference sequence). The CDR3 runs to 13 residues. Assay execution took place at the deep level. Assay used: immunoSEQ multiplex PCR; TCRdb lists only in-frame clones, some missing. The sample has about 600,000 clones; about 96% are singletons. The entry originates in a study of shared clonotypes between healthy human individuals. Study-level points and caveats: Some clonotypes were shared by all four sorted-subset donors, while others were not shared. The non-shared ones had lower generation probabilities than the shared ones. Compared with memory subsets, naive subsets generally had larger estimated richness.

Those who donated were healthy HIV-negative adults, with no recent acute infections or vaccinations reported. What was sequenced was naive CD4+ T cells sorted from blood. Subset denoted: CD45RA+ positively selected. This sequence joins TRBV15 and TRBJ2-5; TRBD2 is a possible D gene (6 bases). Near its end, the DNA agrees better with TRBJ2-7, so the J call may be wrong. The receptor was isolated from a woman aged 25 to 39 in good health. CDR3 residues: CATSRDRGGEQYF. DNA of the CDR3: TGTGCCACCAGCAGAGATCGGGGAGGCGAGCAGTACTTC.